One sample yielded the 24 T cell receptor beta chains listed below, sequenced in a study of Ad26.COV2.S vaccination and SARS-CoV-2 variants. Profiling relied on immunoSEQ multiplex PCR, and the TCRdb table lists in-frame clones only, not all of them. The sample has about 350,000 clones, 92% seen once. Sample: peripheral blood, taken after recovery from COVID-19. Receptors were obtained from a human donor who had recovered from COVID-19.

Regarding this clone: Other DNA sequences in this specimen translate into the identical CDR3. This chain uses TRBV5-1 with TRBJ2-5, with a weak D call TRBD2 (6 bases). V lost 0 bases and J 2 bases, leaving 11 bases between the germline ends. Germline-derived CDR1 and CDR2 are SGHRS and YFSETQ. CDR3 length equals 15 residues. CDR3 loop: CASSLDGTGQETQYF. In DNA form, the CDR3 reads TGCGCCAGCAGCTTGGATGGGACTGGACAAGAGACCCAGTACTTC.

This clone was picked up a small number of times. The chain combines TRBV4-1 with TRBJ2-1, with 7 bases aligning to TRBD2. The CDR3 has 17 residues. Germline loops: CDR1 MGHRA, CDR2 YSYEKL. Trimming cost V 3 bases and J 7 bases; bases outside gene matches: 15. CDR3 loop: CASSHGNIRDYRNEQFF. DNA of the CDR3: TGCGCCAGCAGCCACGGTAATATTAGGGACTACAGGAATGAGCAGTTCTTC.

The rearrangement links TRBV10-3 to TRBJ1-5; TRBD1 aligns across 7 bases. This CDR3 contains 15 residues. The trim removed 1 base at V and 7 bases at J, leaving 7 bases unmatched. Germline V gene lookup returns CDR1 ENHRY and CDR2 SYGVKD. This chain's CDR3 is CAISEWTGSGQPQHF. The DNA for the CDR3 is TGTGCCATCAGTGAGTGGACAGGATCGGGACAGCCCCAGCATTTT.

The CDR3 protein is CASSSLVATSSEQYF. As DNA, the CDR3 is TGTGCCAGTAGTTCTCTAGTAGCAACCTCTAGCGAGCAGTACTTC. The chain links TRBV19 to TRBJ2-7; no firm D call. Trimming took off 5 bases at V and 6 bases at J, with 20 bases between the two ends. This CDR3 has 15 amino acids. In germline, CDR1 is LNHDA, CDR2 SQIVND (reference sequence).

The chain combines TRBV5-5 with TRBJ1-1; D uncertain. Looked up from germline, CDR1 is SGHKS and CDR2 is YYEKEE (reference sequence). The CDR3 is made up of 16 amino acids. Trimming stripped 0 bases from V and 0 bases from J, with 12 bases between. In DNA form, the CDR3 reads TGTGCCAGCAGCTTGGGTCCCACAATGATGAACACTGAAGCTTTCTTT. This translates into CASSLGPTMMNTEAFF.

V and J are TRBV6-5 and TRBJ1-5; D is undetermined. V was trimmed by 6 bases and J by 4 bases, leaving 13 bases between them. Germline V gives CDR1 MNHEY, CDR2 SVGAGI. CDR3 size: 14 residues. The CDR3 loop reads CASRDWASNQPQHF. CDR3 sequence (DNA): TGTGCCAGCAGGGACTGGGCTAGTAATCAGCCCCAGCATTTT.

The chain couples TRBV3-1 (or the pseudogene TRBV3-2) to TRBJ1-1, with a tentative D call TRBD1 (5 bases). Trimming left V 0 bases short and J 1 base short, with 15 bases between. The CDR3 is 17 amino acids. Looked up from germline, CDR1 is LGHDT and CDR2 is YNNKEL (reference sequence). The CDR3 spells CASSQDGRGGRNTEAFF. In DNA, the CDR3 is TGTGCCAGCAGCCAAGATGGTCGGGGCGGGAGGAACACTGAAGCTTTCTTT.

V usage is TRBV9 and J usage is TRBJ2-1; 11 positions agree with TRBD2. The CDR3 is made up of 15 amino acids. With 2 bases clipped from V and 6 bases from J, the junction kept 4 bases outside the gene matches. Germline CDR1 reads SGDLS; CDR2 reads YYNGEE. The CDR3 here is CASSVSGGAANEQFF. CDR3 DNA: TGTGCCAGCAGCGTTAGCGGGGGGGCCGCCAATGAGCAGTTCTTC.

DNA for the CDR3: TGTGCTAGTGGTCGACAGGGAGGGAACACTGAAGCTTTCTTT. This gives the protein CASGRQGGNTEAFF. The chain carries TRBV12-5 and TRBJ1-1; 7 positions agree with TRBD1. Trimming cost V 5 bases and J 1 base; bases outside gene matches: 4. Germline CDR1 LGHNT, CDR2 FRNRAP. The CDR3 extends over 14 amino acids.

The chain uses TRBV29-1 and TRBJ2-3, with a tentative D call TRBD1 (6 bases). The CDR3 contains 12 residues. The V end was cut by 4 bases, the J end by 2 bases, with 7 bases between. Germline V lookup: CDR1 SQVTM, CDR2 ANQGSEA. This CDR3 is CSVGTATDTQYF. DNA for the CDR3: TGCAGCGTTGGGACAGCCACAGATACGCAGTATTTT.

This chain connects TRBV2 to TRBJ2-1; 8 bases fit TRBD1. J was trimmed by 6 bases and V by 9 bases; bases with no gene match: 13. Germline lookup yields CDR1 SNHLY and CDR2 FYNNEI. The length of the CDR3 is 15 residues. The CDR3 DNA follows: TGTGCCAGGCCGTCGGTCGGACAGGGTGTCAATGAGCAGTTCTTC. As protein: CARPSVGQGVNEQFF.

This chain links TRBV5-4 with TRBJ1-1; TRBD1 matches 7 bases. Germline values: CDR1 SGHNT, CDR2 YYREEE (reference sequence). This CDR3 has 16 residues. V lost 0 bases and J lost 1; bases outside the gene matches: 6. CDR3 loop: CASSLETGFPNTEAFF. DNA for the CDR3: TGTGCCAGCAGCTTGGAGACAGGGTTCCCGAACACTGAAGCTTTCTTT.

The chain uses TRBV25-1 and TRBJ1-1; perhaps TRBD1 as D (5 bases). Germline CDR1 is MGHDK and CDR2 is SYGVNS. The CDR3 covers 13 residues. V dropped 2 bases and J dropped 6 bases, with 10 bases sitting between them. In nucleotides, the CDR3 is TGTGCCAGCAGTGAACCCGGACAATCTGAAGCTTTCTTT. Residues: CASSEPGQSEAFF.

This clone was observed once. In nucleotides, the CDR3 is TGTGCCAGCAGCGTAGAACTAGCGGGTACCGGGGAGCTGTTTTTT. Its protein is CASSVELAGTGELFF. This chain joins TRBV9 and TRBJ2-2; 9 nucleotides agree with TRBD2. Germline V gives CDR1 SGDLS, CDR2 YYNGEE. The CDR3 has 15 residues. J gave up 5 bases and V 0 bases, and 2 bases lay outside the gene matches.

The CDR3 sequence is CASRQGSIPEAFF. DNA of the CDR3: TGTGCCAGCCGACAGGGAAGTATACCTGAAGCTTTCTTT. This sequence joins TRBV27 and TRBJ1-1, with 7 bases fitting TRBD1. The CDR3 runs to 13 residues. J gave up 6 bases and V 8 bases, and 9 bases lay outside the gene matches. Germline CDR1 is MNHEY and CDR2 is SMNVEV (reference sequence).

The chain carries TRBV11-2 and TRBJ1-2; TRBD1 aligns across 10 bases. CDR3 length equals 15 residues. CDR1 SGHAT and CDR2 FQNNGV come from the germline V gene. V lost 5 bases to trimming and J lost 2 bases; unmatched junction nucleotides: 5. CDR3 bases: TGTGCCAGCAGCCCCCGGACAGGGGGGAACTATGGCTACACCTTC. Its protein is CASSPRTGGNYGYTF.

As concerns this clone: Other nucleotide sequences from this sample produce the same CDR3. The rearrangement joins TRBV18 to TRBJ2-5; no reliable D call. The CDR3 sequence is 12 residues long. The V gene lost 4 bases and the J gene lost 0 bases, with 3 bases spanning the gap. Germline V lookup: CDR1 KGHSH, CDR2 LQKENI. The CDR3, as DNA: TGTGCCAGCTCACTGTACCAAGAGACCCAGTACTTC. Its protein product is CASSLYQETQYF.

CDR3 nucleotides: TGTGCCAGTAGTGTTTTGGATTCAAGGAGGACCGGGGAGCTGTTTTTT. This encodes CASSVLDSRRTGELFF. The chain links TRBV19 to TRBJ2-2; maybe TRBD2 (5 bases). In germline, CDR1 is LNHDA, CDR2 SQIVND (reference sequence). The CDR3 loop spans 16 amino acids. The V gene lost 5 bases and the J gene lost 5 bases, with 18 bases spanning the gap.

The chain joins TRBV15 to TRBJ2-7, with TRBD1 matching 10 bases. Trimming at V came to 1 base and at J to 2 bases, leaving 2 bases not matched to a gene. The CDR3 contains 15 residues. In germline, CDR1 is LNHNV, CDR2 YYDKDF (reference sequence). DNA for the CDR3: TGTGCCACCAGCAGAGGACAGGGGGCGGCCTACGAGCAGTACTTC. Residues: CATSRGQGAAYEQYF. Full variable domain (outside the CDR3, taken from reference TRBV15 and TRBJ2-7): DAMVIQNPRYQVTQFGKPVTLSCSQTLNHNVMYWYQQKSSQAPKLLFHYYDKDFNNEADTPDNFQSRRPNTSFCFLDIRSPGLGDTAMYLCATSRGQGAAYEQYFGPGTRLTVT.

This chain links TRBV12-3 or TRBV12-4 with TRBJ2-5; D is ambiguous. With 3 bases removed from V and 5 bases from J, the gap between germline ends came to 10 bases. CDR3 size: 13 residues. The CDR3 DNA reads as TGTGCCAGCAGTTTGAGTGGGCTGGAGACCCAGTACTTC. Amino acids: CASSLSGLETQYF.

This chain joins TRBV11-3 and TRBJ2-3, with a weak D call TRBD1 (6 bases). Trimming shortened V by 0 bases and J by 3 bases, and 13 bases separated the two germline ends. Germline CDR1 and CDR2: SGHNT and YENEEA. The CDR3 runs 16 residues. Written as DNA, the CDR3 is TGTGCCAGCAGCTTAGATGGGGCGACAGGAACAGATACGCAGTATTTT. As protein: CASSLDGATGTDTQYF.

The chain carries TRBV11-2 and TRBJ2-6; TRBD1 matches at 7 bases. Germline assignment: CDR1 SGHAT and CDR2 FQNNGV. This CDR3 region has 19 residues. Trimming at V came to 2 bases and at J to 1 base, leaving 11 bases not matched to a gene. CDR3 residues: CASSLRTGLFRSGANVLTF. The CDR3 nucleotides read TGTGCCAGCAGCTTAAGGACAGGCCTGTTTAGGTCTGGGGCCAACGTCCTGACTTTC. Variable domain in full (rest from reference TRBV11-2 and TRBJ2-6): EAGVAQSPRYKIIEKRQSVAFWCNPISGHATLYWYQQILGQGPKLLIQFQNNGVVDDSQLPKDRFSAERLKGVDSTLKIQPAKLEDSAVYLCASSLRTGLFRSGANVLTFGAGSRLTVL.

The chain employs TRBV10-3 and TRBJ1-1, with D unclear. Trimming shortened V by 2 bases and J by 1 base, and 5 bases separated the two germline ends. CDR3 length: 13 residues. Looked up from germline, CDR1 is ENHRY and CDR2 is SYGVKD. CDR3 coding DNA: TGTGCCATCAGTGAGGTAGCGAACACTGAAGCTTTCTTT. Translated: CAISEVANTEAFF.

CDR3 sequence reads: CSATEETQYF. CDR3 bases: TGCAGTGCTACCGAAGAGACCCAGTACTTC. V and J are TRBV20-1 and TRBJ2-5, with unresolved D. This CDR3 is built from 10 residues. V lost 4 bases, J lost 3 bases, and 3 bases lay in between. The germline CDR1 and CDR2 sequences are DFQATT and SNEGSKA (reference sequence).